The source of this TCR beta chain is a study of T cell responses to AZD1222 COVID-19 vaccine. Points from the study as a whole: The study sampled repertoires only after the peak T cell response. Unmutated variant regions are reportedly targeted by nearly half of spike-specific TCRs. Two AZD1222 administrations were followed by greater Spike-specific TCR breadth and depth.

This clone was counted once. Its antigen remains unknown. This sample includes further DNA sequences coding for the same CDR3. Second-dose schedules of about 4 or about 12 weeks were combined. Profiled with immunoSEQ multiplex PCR; TCRdb holds only in-frame clones, not every one. The sample gives about 130,000 clones, over 75% of which show up once; under 6% is in the top ten. The TCR was taken from an adult who received the AZD1222 COVID-19 vaccine. The sample in question was peripheral blood, obtained 28 days after the second AZD1222 dose.

CDR3 bases: TGTGCCAGCAGTGAAAGGGGTAACACTGAAGCTTTCTTT. Protein: CASSERGNTEAFF. V gene TRBV6-1 combines with J gene TRBJ1-1; the D gene is possibly TRBD1 (5 bases). This CDR3 spans 13 amino acids. The germline V gene encodes CDR1 MNHNS and CDR2 SASEGT. V shed 2 bases and J shed 2 bases, with 6 bases lying between them.